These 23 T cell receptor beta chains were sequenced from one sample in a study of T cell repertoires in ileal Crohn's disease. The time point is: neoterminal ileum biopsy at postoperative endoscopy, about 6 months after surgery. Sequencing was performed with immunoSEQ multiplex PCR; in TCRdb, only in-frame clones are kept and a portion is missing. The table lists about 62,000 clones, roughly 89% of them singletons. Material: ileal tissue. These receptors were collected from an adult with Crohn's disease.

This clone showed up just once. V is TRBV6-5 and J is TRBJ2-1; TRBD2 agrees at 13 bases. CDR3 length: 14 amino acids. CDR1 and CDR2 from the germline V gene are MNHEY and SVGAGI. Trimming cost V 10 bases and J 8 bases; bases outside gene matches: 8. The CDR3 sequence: CATTALAGGDEQFF. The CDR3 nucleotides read TGTGCCACTACCGCACTAGCGGGAGGGGATGAGCAGTTCTTC.

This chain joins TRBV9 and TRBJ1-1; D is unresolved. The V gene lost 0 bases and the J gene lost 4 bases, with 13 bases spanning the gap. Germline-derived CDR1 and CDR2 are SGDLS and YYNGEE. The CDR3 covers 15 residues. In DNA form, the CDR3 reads TGTGCCAGCAGCGTAGTTAACGAGGGCTTCACTGAAGCTTTCTTT. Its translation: CASSVVNEGFTEAFF. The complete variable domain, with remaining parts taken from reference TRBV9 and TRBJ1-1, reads DSGVTQTPKHLITATGQRVTLRCSPRSGDLSVYWYQQSLDQGLQFLIQYYNGEERAKGNILERFSAQQFPDLHSELNLSSLELGDSALYFCASSVVNEGFTEAFFGQGTRLTVV.

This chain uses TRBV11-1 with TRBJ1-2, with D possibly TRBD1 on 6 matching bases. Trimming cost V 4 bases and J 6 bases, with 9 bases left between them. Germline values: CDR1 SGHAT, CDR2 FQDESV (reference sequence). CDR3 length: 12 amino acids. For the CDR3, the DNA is TGTGCCAGCAGCTCAAACAGGGATGGCTACACCTTC. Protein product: CASSSNRDGYTF.

CDR3 in amino acids: CASSPTGGEGFSYEQYF. CDR3 DNA sequence: TGTGCCAGCAGCCCGACCGGGGGGGAGGGTTTCTCCTACGAGCAGTACTTC. The chain recombines TRBV4-2 with TRBJ2-7; 8 bases are a match to TRBD2. From germline, CDR1 is LGHNA and CDR2 YNFKEQ. J lost 0 bases, V lost 4 bases, and 11 bases had no gene match. The CDR3 runs to 17 residues.

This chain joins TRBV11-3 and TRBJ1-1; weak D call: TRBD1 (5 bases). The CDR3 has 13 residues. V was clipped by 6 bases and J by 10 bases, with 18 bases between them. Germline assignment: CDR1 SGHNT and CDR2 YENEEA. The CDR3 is CASRGERGLGAFF. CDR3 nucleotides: TGTGCCAGCAGGGGCGAAAGGGGCCTGGGAGCTTTCTTT.

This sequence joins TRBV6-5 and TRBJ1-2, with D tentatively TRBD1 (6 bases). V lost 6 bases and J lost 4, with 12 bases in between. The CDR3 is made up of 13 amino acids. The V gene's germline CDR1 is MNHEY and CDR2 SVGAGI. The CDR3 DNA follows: TGTGCCAGCAGGGACAGTCGACTCTATGGCTACACCTTC. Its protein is CASRDSRLYGYTF.

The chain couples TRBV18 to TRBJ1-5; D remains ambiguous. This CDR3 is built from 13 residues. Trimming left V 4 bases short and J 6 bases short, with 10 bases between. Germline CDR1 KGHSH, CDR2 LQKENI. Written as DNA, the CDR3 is TGTGCCAGCTCACAGGAGGATCTTCAGCCCCAGCATTTT. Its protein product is CASSQEDLQPQHF. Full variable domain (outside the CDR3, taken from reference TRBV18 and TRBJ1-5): NAGVMQNPRHLVRRRGQEARLRCSPMKGHSHVYWYRQLPEEGLKFMVYLQKENIIDESGMPKERFSAEFPKEGPSILRIQQVVRGDSAAYFCASSQEDLQPQHFGDGTRLSIL.

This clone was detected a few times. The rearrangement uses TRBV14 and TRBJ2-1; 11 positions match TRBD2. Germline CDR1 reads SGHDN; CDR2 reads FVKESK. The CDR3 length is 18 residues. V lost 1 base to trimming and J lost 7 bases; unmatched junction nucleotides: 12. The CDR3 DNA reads TGTGCCAGCAGCCAAGTCCATCCGTCACTAGCGGGAGAGAATGAGCAGTTCTTC. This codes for CASSQVHPSLAGENEQFF.

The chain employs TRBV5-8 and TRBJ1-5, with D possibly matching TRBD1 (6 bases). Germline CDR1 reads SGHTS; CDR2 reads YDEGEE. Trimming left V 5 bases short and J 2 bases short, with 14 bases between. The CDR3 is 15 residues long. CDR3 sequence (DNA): TGTGCCAGCAGTTTGCAGGGGCCCCGCAATCAGCCCCAGCATTTT. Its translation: CASSLQGPRNQPQHF.

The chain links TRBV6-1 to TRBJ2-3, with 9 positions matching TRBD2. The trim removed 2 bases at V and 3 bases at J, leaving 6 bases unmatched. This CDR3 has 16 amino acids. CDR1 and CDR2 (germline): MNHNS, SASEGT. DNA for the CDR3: TGTGCCAGCAGTGAATTAGCTAGCGGGGTAACAGATACGCAGTATTTT. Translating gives CASSELASGVTDTQYF.

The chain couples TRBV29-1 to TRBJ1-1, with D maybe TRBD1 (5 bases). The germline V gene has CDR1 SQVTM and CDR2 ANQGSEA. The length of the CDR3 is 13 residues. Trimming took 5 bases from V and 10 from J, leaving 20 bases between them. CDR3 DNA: TGCAGCGTTAGGGGACTGAGCAGGTTCGGAGCTTTCTTT. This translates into CSVRGLSRFGAFF.

The CDR3 DNA reads TGTGCCAGCAGCTTAGATCAGTCGAGGGGGGATACGCAGTATTTT. It codes for CASSLDQSRGDTQYF. This chain joins TRBV11-3 and TRBJ2-3; D is perhaps TRBD1 (6 bases). The CDR3 has 15 residues. Trimming took 0 bases from V and 6 from J, leaving 13 bases between them. The germline V gene encodes CDR1 SGHNT and CDR2 YENEEA.

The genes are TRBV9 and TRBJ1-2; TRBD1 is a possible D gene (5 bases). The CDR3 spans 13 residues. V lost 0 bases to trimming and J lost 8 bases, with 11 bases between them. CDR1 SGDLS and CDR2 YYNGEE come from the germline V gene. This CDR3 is CASSVVWGRGYTF. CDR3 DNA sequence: TGTGCCAGCAGCGTAGTTTGGGGCAGAGGCTACACCTTC.

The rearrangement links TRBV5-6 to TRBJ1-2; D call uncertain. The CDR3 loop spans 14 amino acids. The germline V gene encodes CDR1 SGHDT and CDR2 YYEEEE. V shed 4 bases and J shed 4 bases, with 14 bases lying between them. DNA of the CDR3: TGTGCCAGCAGCGCCCTTTGGGCGGGCTATGGCTACACCTTC. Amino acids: CASSALWAGYGYTF.

Here the CDR3 DNA reads TGTGCCAGCAGCTTTGGAGGGACTTTCCCCTACGAGCAGTACTTC. This translates into CASSFGGTFPYEQYF. This chain joins TRBV5-6 and TRBJ2-7, with a weak D call TRBD2 (6 bases). The germline V gene has CDR1 SGHDT and CDR2 YYEEEE. Trimming pared 2 bases from V and 2 bases from J, leaving 14 bases between. The CDR3 is 15 residues long.

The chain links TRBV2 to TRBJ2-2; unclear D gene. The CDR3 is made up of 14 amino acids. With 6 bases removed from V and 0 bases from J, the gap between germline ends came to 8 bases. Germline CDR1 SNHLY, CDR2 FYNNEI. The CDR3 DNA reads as TGTGCCAGCAGACTCGCGGCGAACACCGGGGAGCTGTTTTTT. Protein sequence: CASRLAANTGELFF.

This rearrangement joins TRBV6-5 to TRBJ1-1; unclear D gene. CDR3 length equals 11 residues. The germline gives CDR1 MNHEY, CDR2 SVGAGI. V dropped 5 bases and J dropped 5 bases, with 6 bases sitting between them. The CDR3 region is CASSRWTEAFF. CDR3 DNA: TGTGCCAGCAGTCGGTGGACTGAAGCTTTCTTT.

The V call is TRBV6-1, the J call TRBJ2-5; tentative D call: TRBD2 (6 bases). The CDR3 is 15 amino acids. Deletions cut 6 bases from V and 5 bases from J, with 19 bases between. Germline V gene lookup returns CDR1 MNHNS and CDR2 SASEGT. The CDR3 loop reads CASRHPSDTRETQYF. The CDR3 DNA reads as TGTGCCAGCAGACACCCTAGCGATACTCGGGAGACCCAGTACTTC.

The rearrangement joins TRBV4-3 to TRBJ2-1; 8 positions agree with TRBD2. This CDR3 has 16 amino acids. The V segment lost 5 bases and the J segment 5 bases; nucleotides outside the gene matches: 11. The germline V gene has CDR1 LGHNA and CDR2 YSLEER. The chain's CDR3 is CASSWRSGSVDNEQFF. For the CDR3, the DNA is TGCGCCAGCAGCTGGAGGAGCGGGAGCGTCGACAATGAGCAGTTCTTC.

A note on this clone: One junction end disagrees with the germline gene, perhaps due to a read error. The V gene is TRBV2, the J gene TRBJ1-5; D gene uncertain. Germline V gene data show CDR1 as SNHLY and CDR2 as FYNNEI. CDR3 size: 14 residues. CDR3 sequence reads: CASREGISNQPQHF. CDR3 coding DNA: TGTGCCAGCAGGGAAGGTATCAGCAATCAGCCCCAGCATTTT. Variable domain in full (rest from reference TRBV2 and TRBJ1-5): EPEVTQTPSHQVTQMGQEVILRCVPISNHLYFYWYRQILGQKVEFLVSFYNNEISEKSEIFDDQFSVERPDGSNFTLKIRSTKLEDSAMYFCASREGISNQPQHFGDGTRLSIL.

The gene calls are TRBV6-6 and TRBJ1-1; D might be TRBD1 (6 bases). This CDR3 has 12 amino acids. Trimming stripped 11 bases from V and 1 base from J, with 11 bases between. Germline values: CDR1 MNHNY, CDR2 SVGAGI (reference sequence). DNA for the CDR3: TGTGCCGGACAGACAGGGAACACTGAAGCTTTCTTT. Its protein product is CAGQTGNTEAFF.

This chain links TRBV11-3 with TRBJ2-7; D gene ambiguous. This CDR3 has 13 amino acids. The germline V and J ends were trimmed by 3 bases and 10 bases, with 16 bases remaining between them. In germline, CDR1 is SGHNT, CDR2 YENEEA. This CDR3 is CASSLYRYRLQYF. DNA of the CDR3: TGTGCCAGCAGCTTGTATCGGTACCGTTTACAGTACTTC.

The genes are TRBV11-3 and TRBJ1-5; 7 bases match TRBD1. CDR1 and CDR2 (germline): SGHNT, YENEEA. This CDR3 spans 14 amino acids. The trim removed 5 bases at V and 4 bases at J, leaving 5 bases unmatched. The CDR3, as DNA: TGTGCCAGCAGCGGGGGACAGCCAAATCAGCCCCAGCATTTT. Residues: CASSGGQPNQPQHF.